This TCR beta chain was observed in a study of CD8 T cells in Susac syndrome. The RNA, about 0.5 to 1 ug, was put through reverse transcription using random hexamers. MiXCR, applied by TCRdb to the immunoSEQ multiplex PCR reads, yields one record per CDR3 protein. In the table there are 250,000 to 300,000 distinct CDR3 sequences, 75% to 85% of which are singletons. The CDR3 length is 14 residues. V was trimmed by 4 bases and J by 8 bases, leaving 16 bases between them. Germline CDR1 SGDLS, CDR2 YYNGEE. Material for sequencing was CD8+ T cells from PBMCs. The sequence was collected from a human donor with multiple sclerosis. The chain employs TRBV9 and TRBJ2-1; D uncertain. The CDR3 nucleotides read TGTGCCAGCAGCTTCTACGACTGGGCCCATGAGCAGTTCTTC. This gives the protein CASSFYDWAHEQFF.